The present TCR beta chain was sequenced within a study of blood T cells in healthy people across ages. Combining a sample-barcoded 5' primer with a J-beta primer mix, a second PCR ran for roughly 7 to 11 cycles. TCRdb used MiXCR to reprocess the 5' RACE reads, holding one entry per CDR3 protein. The data contain about 1.6 million distinct CDR3 sequences, about 32% of them singletons. About this clonotype: The antigen is not known. Its ends do not fully match the called genes, so a read error is possible.

The CDR3 runs 18 residues. Per the germline V gene, CDR1 is MNHEY and CDR2 is SVGAGI. Study results and caveats: From one million sequenced T cells, diversity estimates were lower bounds. Versus aged donors, long-lived donors had higher diversity and more naive CD4+ cells.

Sequencing used blood. The chain links TRBV6-5 to TRBJ1-5; D gene ambiguous. The receptor was isolated from a woman aged 25-40 years in good health. The CDR3 region has the DNA TGTGCCAGCAGTTACTCGAGACGGGCGAGATATGGCAATCAACCCCAGCATTTT. Amino acid sequence: CASSYSRRARYGNQPQHF.